The 16 T cell receptor beta chains below all came from one sample that was sequenced in a study of T cell responses to AZD1222 COVID-19 vaccine. The method was immunoSEQ multiplex PCR; TCRdb's version includes in-frame clones alone and lacks a portion of them. The data hold more than 95,000 clones, with around 89% observed a single time. Specimen: peripheral blood, collected on day 0 of MenACWY control vaccination. These receptors were collected from an adult in good health.

J is TRBJ1-1 and V is TRBV4-3, with TRBD1 as a possible D gene (5 bases). The CDR3 totals 14 residues. CDR1 is LGHNA and CDR2 is YSLEER in the germline V gene. Trimming pared 3 bases from V and 4 bases from J, leaving 12 bases between. The CDR3 region has the DNA TGCGCCAGCAGCCAGGCTCAGGGATTCACTGAAGCTTTCTTT. It translates to CASSQAQGFTEAFF.

In DNA, the CDR3 is TGTGCCAGCAGCTTAAGTGGCGGGGGGCGGTTCGAAGAGACCCAGTACTTC. Protein sequence: CASSLSGGGRFEETQYF. The J gene is TRBJ2-5, the V gene TRBV11-3; 8 bases fit TRBD2. Germline V gene lookup returns CDR1 SGHNT and CDR2 YENEEA. This CDR3 is 17 amino acids long. J was trimmed by 3 bases and V by 2 bases; bases with no gene match: 11.

This clone was detected once. J is TRBJ2-1 and V is TRBV11-2; unclear D gene. V dropped 6 bases and J dropped 5 bases, with 8 bases sitting between them. The CDR3 has 12 residues. Germline loops: CDR1 SGHAT, CDR2 FQNNGV. CDR3 region: CASRGTDNEQFF. As DNA, the CDR3 is TGTGCCAGCAGGGGCACGGACAATGAGCAGTTCTTC.

This clone was observed once. V usage is TRBV30 and J usage is TRBJ1-1; D is ambiguous. V was shortened by 2 bases and J by 0 bases, with 7 bases between the two germline ends. The CDR3 length is 13 residues. CDR1 and CDR2 (germline): GTSNPN, SVGIG (reference sequence). The CDR3 spells CAWSKGVNTEAFF. For the CDR3, the DNA is TGTGCCTGGAGTAAGGGAGTGAACACTGAAGCTTTCTTT.

The rearrangement links TRBV6-5 to TRBJ1-3; the D is unclear. The V gene lost 8 bases and the J gene lost 1 base, with 6 bases spanning the gap. Germline CDR1 reads MNHEY; CDR2 reads SVGAGI. This CDR3 has 12 amino acids. CDR3 nucleotide sequence: TGTGCCAGCTGGTCATCTGGAAACACCATATATTTT. Translating gives CASWSSGNTIYF.

V and J are TRBV18 and TRBJ2-7, with D perhaps given as TRBD1 or TRBD2 (5 bases each). Trimming removed 2 bases at V and 4 bases at J, with 12 bases between. From germline, CDR1 is KGHSH and CDR2 LQKENI. The CDR3 is 14 residues long. CDR3 region: CASSPLTGPYEQYF. CDR3 nucleotide sequence: TGTGCCAGCTCACCATTAACGGGGCCGTACGAGCAGTACTTC. The whole variable domain, filled in from reference TRBV18 and TRBJ2-7, reads NAGVMQNPRHLVRRRGQEARLRCSPMKGHSHVYWYRQLPEEGLKFMVYLQKENIIDESGMPKERFSAEFPKEGPSILRIQQVVRGDSAAYFCASSPLTGPYEQYFGPGTRLTVT.

Here the CDR3 reads CASSKRHREGQDRDPITFCSGQYF. The CDR3 DNA reads TGTGCCAGCAGCAAAAGGCACCGTGAGGGACAGGACCGTGATCCAATCACTTTTTGTTCGGGCCAGTACTTC. This chain links TRBV21-1 with TRBJ2-7; the table's D call of TRBD1 was not tested on the DNA. TRBV21-1 is designated a pseudogene. The length of the CDR3 is 24 residues.

This chain joins TRBV7-3 and TRBJ2-3; TRBD1 aligns across 10 bases. The V segment lost 5 bases and the J segment 3 bases; nucleotides outside the gene matches: 5. Germline loops: CDR1 SGHTA, CDR2 FQGTGA. The CDR3 covers 15 residues. DNA for the CDR3: TGTGCCAGCAGCGTTATGGGACAGGGGACAGATACGCAGTATTTT. This sequence encodes CASSVMGQGTDTQYF.

This chain connects TRBV19 to TRBJ1-2; TRBD1 aligns across 7 bases. The CDR3 extends over 16 amino acids. The V gene end was trimmed by 0 bases and the J gene end by 8 bases; junction bases not matched to a gene: 12. From germline, CDR1 is LNHDA and CDR2 SQIVND (reference sequence). Here the CDR3 DNA reads TGTGCCAGTAGTATAGACACCGGGACAGATGGACGAGGCTACACCTTC. This encodes CASSIDTGTDGRGYTF.

The CDR3 loop reads CASSLAPSGSRETQYF. In DNA, the CDR3 is TGTGCCAGCAGCTTAGCACCTAGCGGGAGTCGAGAGACCCAGTACTTC. The chain joins TRBV7-6 to TRBJ2-5; 10 bases line up with TRBD2. With V trimmed by 0 bases and J by 4 bases, 5 bases remained unmatched. Germline CDR1 is SGHVS and CDR2 is FNYEAQ. The CDR3 totals 16 residues.

Of note for this clone: Because the CDR3's place on the DNA is in doubt, the DNA is left out and the CDR3 is given as listed by TCRdb. The genes are TRBV7-2 and TRBJ1-2. The CDR3 region is 15 residues in length, termini included. Germline V gives CDR1 SGHTA, CDR2 FQGNSA. CDR3 in amino acids: CASSWGGGTDNSGTF.

A single count supports this clone. The chain recombines TRBV5-1 with TRBJ1-2, with D possibly TRBD1 on 5 matching bases. Trimming removed 0 bases at V and 4 bases at J, with 10 bases between. The CDR3 consists of 14 residues. CDR1 and CDR2 (germline): SGHRS, YFSETQ. CDR3 DNA: TGCGCCAGCAGCTTGGCTGGTGACAGCTATGGCTACACCTTC. This encodes CASSLAGDSYGYTF.

The rearrangement uses TRBV4-3 and TRBJ2-2; D remains unclear. Germline V gives CDR1 LGHNA, CDR2 YSLEER. V lost 4 bases, J lost 3 bases, and 9 bases lay in between. The CDR3 contains 14 residues. This chain's CDR3 is CASSLVLDTGELFF. In DNA, the CDR3 is TGCGCCAGCAGCCTCGTTTTAGACACCGGGGAGCTGTTTTTT.

This clone was seen a single time. The chain recombines TRBV14 with TRBJ2-1, with 12 bases aligning to TRBD2. CDR3 length: 15 amino acids. Trimming cost V 1 base and J 6 bases; bases outside gene matches: 1. CDR1 is SGHDN and CDR2 is FVKESK in the germline V gene. Written as DNA, the CDR3 is TGTGCCAGCAGCCAAGGACTAGCGGGAGCCAATGAGCAGTTCTTC. Protein: CASSQGLAGANEQFF.

The CDR3 DNA reads as TGTGCCACCAGCAGAGCATGGACAGGGGCTGGAAACACCATATATTTT. It codes for CATSRAWTGAGNTIYF. The chain links TRBV15 to TRBJ1-3; 9 nucleotides line up with TRBD1. CDR1 and CDR2 from the germline V gene are LNHNV and YYDKDF (reference sequence). The V gene end was trimmed by 1 base and the J gene end by 2 bases; junction bases not matched to a gene: 3. This CDR3 comprises 16 residues.

The rearrangement links TRBV6-2 or TRBV6-3 to TRBJ2-7; TRBD1 aligns across 7 bases. The CDR3 has 19 residues. The V and J ends lost 6 bases and 0 bases, in that order; junction bases with no gene match: 20. Germline values: CDR1 MNHEY, CDR2 SVGEGT. CDR3 amino acids: CASSPSGQVSFRSSYEQYF. The CDR3 coding sequence is TGTGCCAGCAGCCCCTCCGGACAGGTCTCCTTCAGGAGCTCCTACGAGCAGTACTTC.